This T cell receptor (beta chain) was recovered during a study of CXCR3-negative and CXCR3-positive naive CD8 T cells. The CDR3 contains 13 residues. The libraries of TRB cDNA were prepared using 5' RACE with UMI labels. TCRdb re-analyzed the 5' RACE reads; it lists each CDR3 protein once, without DNA. The sample has about 23,000 distinct CDR3 sequences; the top ten hold around 18%. The clonotype originates from a human donor in good health. Some clones in this sample may be carry-over from other donors' samples. J is TRBJ2-5 and V is TRBV12-3 or TRBV12-4. The sample consisted of memory CD8+ T cells from blood. The chain's CDR3 is CASRYTLQETQYF.